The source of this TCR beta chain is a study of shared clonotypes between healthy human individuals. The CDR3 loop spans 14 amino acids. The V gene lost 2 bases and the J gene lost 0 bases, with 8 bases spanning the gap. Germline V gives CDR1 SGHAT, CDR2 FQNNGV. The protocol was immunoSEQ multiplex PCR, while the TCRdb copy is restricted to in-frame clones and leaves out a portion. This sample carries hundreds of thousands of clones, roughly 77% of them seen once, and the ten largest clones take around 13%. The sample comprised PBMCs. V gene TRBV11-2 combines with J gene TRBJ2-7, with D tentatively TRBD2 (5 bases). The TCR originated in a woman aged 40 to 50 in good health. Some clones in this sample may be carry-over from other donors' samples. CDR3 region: CASSLTRYSYEQYF. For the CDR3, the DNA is TGTGCCAGCAGCTTAACTAGATACTCCTACGAGCAGTACTTC.